Given below is one TCR beta chain in context. Its antigen is unknown. TCRdb keeps only in-frame clones here, not all; method: immunoSEQ multiplex PCR. The repertoire has around 53,000 clones, about 83% of them found once; the top ten carry less than 0.85%. This sample was included in a study of OX40 agonist ivuxolimab in advanced cancers. Study-level background: The study treated patients with ivuxolimab, an agonistic anti-OX40 (CD134) antibody. Partial response was recorded in three patients: one hepatocellular carcinoma and two cutaneous melanoma cases.

Study-level findings and limits: Both CD4+ and CD8+ T cell populations in blood had undergone clonal expansion by week 6 at 0.1 to 3.0 mg/kg. Partial responders at 0.1-3.0 mg/kg had among the lowest clonal expansion.

The TCR sequence derives from an adult with an advanced solid tumor such as melanoma, head and neck, liver or kidney cancer. The sequences come from CD4+ or CD8+ T cells sorted from blood, collected in a trial of the OX40 agonist ivuxolimab.

In DNA, the CDR3 is TGTGCCAGCAGCCGGTTATTCGAAAAACTGTTTTTT. Its translation is CASSRLFEKLFF. The V and J genes are TRBV7-8 and TRBJ1-4; D ambiguous. V was shortened by 5 bases and J by 8 bases, with 9 bases between the two germline ends. The germline gives CDR1 SGHVS, CDR2 FQNEAQ. This CDR3 region has 12 residues.